One TCR beta chain is described in this entry. Its antigen is still unknown. Using its own MiXCR run on the PCR reads, TCRdb lists one record per CDR3 protein. The table shows some 18,000 distinct CDR3 sequences, with 55% to 65% occurring only once. This entry belongs to a study of vaccination and CD4 T cells after COVID-19. General study findings and limits: Detection of a median roughly 83% of reactive clones in convalescent patients was confined to the period after vaccination.

The CDR3 has 16 amino acids. Losses at the gene ends were 1 base for V and 2 bases for J; bases not matched to a gene: 1. From germline, CDR1 is LNHNV and CDR2 YYDKDF (reference sequence). V gene TRBV15 combines with J gene TRBJ2-2; 10 positions match TRBD2. The receptor's source is a human donor who had recovered from COVID-19. The sample consisted of CD4+ T cells from blood, taken before SARS-CoV-2 vaccination. The CDR3 region has the DNA TGTGCCACCAGCAGAGGGACTAGCGGAAACACCGGGGAGCTGTTTTTT. Its protein product is CATSRGTSGNTGELFF. Drawing the rest from reference TRBV15 and TRBJ2-2, the complete variable domain is DAMVIQNPRYQVTQFGKPVTLSCSQTLNHNVMYWYQQKSSQAPKLLFHYYDKDFNNEADTPDNFQSRRPNTSFCFLDIRSPGLGDTAMYLCATSRGTSGNTGELFFGEGSRLTVL.